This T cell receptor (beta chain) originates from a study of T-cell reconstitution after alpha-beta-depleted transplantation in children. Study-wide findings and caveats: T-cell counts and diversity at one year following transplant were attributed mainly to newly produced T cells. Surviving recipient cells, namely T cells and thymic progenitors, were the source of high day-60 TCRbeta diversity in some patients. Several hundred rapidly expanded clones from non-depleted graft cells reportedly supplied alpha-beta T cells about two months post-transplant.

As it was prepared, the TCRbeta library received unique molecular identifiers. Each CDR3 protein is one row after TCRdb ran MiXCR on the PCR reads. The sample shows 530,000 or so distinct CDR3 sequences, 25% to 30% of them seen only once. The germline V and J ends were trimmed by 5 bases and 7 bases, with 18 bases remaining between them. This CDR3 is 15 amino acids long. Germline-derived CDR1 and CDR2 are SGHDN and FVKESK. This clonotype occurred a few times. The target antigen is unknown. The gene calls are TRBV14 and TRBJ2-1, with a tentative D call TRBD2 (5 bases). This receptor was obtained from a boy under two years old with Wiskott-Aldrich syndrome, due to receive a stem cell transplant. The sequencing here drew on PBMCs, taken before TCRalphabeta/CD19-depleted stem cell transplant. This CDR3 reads CASSSTLRPGNEQFF. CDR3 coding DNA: TGTGCCAGCAGCTCCACCCTGCGCCCGGGGAATGAGCAGTTCTTC.